This section outlines one TCR beta chain sequence together with its context. Its antigen is not known. The data are from a study of cytomegalovirus exposure and HLA in healthy donors. In the PCR, 60 Vbeta and 13 Jbeta primers were used. Per the authors' pipeline: Later work found roughly 80 million unique TCR beta chains, with 9.5 million to 14 million shared. Generated by immunoSEQ multiplex PCR, the TCRdb table keeps only in-frame clones and is missing some. The V and J calls and clone size were taken over from that table, and D and trimming were inferred from the DNA. The data show about 160,000 clones, with about 80% seen just once and about 1.3% held by the top ten. Trimming left V 3 bases short and J 1 base short, with 10 bases between. The CDR3 totals 15 residues. Per germline, CDR1 MNHEY and CDR2 SMNVEV (reference sequence). Study findings and constraints: The study flagged about 150 TCR beta chains as cytomegalovirus-associated. A later analysis found most CMV-associated TCR beta chains apparently HLA-restricted. Most TCR sequences were uncommon, yet certain public TCRs appeared in many donors.

The TCR comes from a woman aged 45-60 years in good health and CMV-seronegative. The specimen sequenced was PBMCs. The V gene is TRBV27, the J gene TRBJ2-1; a weak D match, TRBD2 (6 bases). The CDR3: CASSFGTGSYNEQFF. In DNA, the CDR3 is TGTGCCAGCAGTTTCGGGACTGGATCCTACAATGAGCAGTTCTTC.